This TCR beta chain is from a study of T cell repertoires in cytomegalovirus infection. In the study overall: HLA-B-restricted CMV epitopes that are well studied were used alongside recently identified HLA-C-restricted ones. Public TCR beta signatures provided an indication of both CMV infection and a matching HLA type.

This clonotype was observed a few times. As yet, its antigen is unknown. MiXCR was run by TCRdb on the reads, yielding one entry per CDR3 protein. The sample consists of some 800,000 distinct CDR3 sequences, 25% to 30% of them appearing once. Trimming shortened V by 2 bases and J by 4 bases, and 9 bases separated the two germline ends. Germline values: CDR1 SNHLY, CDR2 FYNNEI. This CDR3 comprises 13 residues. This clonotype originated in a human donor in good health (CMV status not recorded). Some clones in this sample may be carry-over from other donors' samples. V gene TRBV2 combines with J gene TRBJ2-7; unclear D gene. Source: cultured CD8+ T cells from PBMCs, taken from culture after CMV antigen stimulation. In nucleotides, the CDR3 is TGTGCCAGCAGTGAATCTGTAGTGTACGAGCAGTACGTC. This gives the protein CASSESVVYEQYV.